This T cell receptor beta chain was obtained from a study of vaccination effects on CD4 cells after COVID-19 (dated by TCRdb to between 2021 and 2024). For the wider study: Post-vaccine samples across the study were collected a median of 72 days after the second dose, with a range of 14 to 241. SARS-CoV-2 spike-specific CD4+ TCR repertoires from before and after mRNA vaccination were compared in COVID-19 convalescent patients and in infection-naive vaccine recipients. The full study included 9 to 10 COVID-19 convalescent patients and several SARS-CoV-2-naive healthy vaccine recipients. The Oncomine TCR Beta short-read assay on an Illumina iSeq 100 was used to sequence cultures from other donors in the study. Results the study describes overall, beyond this receptor: At late post-vaccination timepoints, both infection-induced and vaccine-induced clones showed marked clonal contraction, consistent with waning T cell responses. Only a small number of convalescent patients were included, and no early post-infection timepoints were available, which limited the study. In healthy vaccine recipients, vaccine-induced clones were almost all SARS-CoV-2 mono-reactive, with only 1 of 255 cross-reactive with common cold coronaviruses.

About this clone: The antigen it binds to is not known. No clone much larger than this one lies a single base away; base qualities are absent.

The ViraFEST assay stimulated PBMC with viral peptide pools and then used TCR sequencing to identify antigen-specific CD4+ T cell clonotypes by expansion. After 10 to 11 days of culture, CD4+ T cells were isolated with the EasySep CD4+ T cell isolation kit. Two doses of either the BNT162b2 or the mRNA-1273 mRNA SARS-CoV-2 vaccine were administered to participants. Healthy vaccine recipients had no prior SARS-CoV-2 infection, confirmed by negative nucleocapsid antibodies before and after vaccination. A few million PBMC per well were cultured with 8.5 to 10 ug/ml peptides in IMDM containing about 5% human AB serum, approximately 10 IU/ml IL-2 and gentamicin. On days 3 and 7, half of the culture medium was replaced with fresh IL-2-containing medium. Unless noted otherwise, every peptide stimulation condition was grown in triplicate wells. Using Ficoll-Paque Plus gradient centrifugation, PBMC were separated from whole blood and then either used fresh or cryopreserved at -140C. Overlapping peptide pools spanned the spike proteins of SARS-CoV-2 and the common cold coronaviruses HCoV-NL63, HCoV-OC43 and HCoV-229E. Genomic DNA was extracted from cultured CD4+ T cells with the QIAamp micro DNA kit.

To prepare the library, the immunoSEQ multiplex PCR assay was applied. DNA from the cultured, isolated CD4+ T cells was subjected to TCR beta CDR3 sequencing. Per the authors' processing: Non-productive TCR sequences were removed and reads were trimmed to the CDR3 region, keeping CDR3s of at least 7 amino acids. Antigen-specific clonotypes were identified with the MANAFEST web app by comparing expansion in peptide wells against reference cultures. Positive clones required FDR<0.05 expansion versus reference and all other wells, odds ratio above 5, and frequency above 0.1% in two replicate wells. A clonotype was defined as cross-reactive if the clonotype was significantly expanded both in SARS-CoV-2 spike wells and in at least one common cold coronavirus spike condition. Using the stringdist R package, CDR3 similarity was measured by Levenshtein distance, and unrooted trees were constructed with ape in R 3.6.1. What TCRdb holds here is the immuneACCESS table cut down to in-frame rearrangements. Part of the clones is not present; checked against another copy, under half of the missing clones reflect an unresolved V gene, and the others are unexplained. V, J and clone size reflect that table, while D and trimming were determined from the DNA. The sample yields 25,000 to 30,000 clones; about 69% were counted once. Of the sample, approximately 8.8% falls within the top ten clones.

The CDR3 sequence holds 14 residues, the cysteine and phenylalanine included. CDR3 DNA only is kept here, 42 bases in frame from base 1. Reading the germline V gene gives CDR1 SGHTA and CDR2 FQGNSA. The germline ends are 8 bases apart after V is trimmed by 3 bases and J by 3 bases. In this chain, TRBV7-2 is recombined with TRBJ1-4; the D gene is not confidently resolved. The specimen comprised CD4+ T cells from PBMCs cultured with HCoV-NL63 spike peptides, sampled after COVID-19 vaccination. According to the study, the label for this sample's cell subset or site signals: HCoV-NL63 spike overlapping peptide pool stimulation. The receptor's source is a human donor who received a COVID-19 vaccine. This receptor carries the CDR3 CASSFQSSNEKLFF. Here is the DNA: TGTGCCAGCAGCTTCCAGAGTTCTAATGAAAAACTGTTTTTT.